This TCR beta chain was obtained from a study of blood T cells in healthy people across ages. Combining a sample-barcoded 5' primer with a J-beta primer mix, a second PCR ran for roughly 7 to 12 cycles. TCRdb re-derived calls from the 5' RACE reads in MiXCR, one entry per CDR3 protein. The sample holds roughly 1,100,000 distinct CDR3 sequences, under 30% seen once. In the case of this clonotype: Relative to the germline gene, one junction end is altered; a read error may explain this.

This same sample was also taken into another study, of T cells of mothers and their children.

The sequenced sample consisted of blood. This receptor was taken from a girl aged 2-10 years in good health.

Here the CDR3 reads CASSLGAGYGQYF. CDR3 in DNA: TGTGCCAGCAGCCTGGGGGCGGGCTACGGGCAGTACTTC. The chain links TRBV9 to TRBJ2-7, with D tentatively TRBD1 (6 bases). This CDR3 contains 13 residues. The germline gives CDR1 SGDLS, CDR2 YYNGEE.